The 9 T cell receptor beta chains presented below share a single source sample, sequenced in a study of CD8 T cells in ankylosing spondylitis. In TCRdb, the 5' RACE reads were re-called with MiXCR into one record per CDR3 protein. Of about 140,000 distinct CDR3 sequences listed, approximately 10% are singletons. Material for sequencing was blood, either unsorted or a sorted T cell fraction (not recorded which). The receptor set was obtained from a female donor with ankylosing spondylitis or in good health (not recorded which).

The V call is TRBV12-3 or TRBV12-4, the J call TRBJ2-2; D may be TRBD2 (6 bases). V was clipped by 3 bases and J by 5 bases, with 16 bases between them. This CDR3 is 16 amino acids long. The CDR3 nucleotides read TGTGCCAGCAGTTTGGGGGGTCAGCCAGGAACCGGGGAGCTGTTTTTT. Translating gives CASSLGGQPGTGELFF.

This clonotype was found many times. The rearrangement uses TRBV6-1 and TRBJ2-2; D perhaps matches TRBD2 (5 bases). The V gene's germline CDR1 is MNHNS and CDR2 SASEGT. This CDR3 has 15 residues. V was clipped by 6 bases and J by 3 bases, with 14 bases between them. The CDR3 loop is CASSPEEAHTGELFF. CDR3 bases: TGTGCCAGCAGCCCCGAGGAGGCACACACCGGGGAGCTGTTTTTT.

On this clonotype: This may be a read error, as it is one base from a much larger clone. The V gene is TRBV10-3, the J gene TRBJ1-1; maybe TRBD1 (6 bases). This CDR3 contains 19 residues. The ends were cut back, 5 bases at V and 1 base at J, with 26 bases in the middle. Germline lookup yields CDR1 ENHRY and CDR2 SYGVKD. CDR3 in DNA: TGTGCCATCAGTTTGGGCTTCGGGGGCCGGGGGCTGGGGAACACTGAAGCTTTCTTT. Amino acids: CAISLGFGGRGLGNTEAFF.

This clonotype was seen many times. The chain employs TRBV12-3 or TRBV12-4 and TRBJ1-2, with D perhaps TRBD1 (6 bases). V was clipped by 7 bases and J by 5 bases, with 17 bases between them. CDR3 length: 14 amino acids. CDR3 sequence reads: CASTLLAGEYGYTF. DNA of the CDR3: TGTGCCAGCACCCTCCTTGCAGGGGAATATGGCTACACCTTC.

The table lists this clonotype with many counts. CDR3 region: CASSLATENSAFF. As DNA, the CDR3 is TGCGCCAGCAGCTTGGCCACTGAGAATTCGGCTTTCTTT. V is TRBV5-1 and J is TRBJ1-1; D gene uncertain. Trimming pared 0 bases from V and 11 bases from J, leaving 14 bases between. Germline CDR1 and CDR2: SGHRS and YFSETQ. This CDR3 has 13 amino acids.

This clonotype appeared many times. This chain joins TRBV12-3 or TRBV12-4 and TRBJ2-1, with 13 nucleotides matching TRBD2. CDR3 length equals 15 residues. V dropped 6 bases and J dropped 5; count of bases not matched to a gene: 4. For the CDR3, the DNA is TGTGCCAGCAGGAGGGGACTAGCGGGACACAATGAGCAGTTCTTC. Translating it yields CASRRGLAGHNEQFF.

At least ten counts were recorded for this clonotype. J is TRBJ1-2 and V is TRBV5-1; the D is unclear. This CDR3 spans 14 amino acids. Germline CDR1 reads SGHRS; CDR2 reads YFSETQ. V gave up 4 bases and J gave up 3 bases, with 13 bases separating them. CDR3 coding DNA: TGCGCCAGCAGCATAGGCAGCTTGTACTATGGCTACACCTTC. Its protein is CASSIGSLYYGYTF.

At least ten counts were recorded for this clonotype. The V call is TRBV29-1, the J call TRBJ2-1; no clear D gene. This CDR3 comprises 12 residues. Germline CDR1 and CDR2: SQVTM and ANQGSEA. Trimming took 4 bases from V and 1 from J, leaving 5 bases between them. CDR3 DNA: TGCAGCGTTGGTGAATCCTACAATGAGCAGTTCTTC. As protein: CSVGESYNEQFF.

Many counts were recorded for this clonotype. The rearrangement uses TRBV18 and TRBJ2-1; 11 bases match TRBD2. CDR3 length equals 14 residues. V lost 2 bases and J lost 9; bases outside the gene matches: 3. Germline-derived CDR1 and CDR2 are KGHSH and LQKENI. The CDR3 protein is CASSPGTSGVEQFF. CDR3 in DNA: TGTGCCAGCTCACCAGGGACTAGCGGTGTTGAGCAGTTCTTC.